The text below deals with one T cell receptor (beta chain). No antigen is known for it. The data originate from a study of T cell responses to AZD1222 COVID-19 vaccine. Study results and limitations: Elevations in Spike-specific TCR breadth and depth followed administration of two AZD1222 doses. Vaccine-associated CD4 TCRs spanned spike, dominant at 160-218 and 743-854. Only a handful of AZD1222 recipients, several in all, had baseline seropositivity. Possibly, clonal diversity was underestimated; donors were largely white British and included more females.

Data came from immunoSEQ multiplex PCR; TCRdb stores just in-frame clones and leaves some out. The sample includes under 150,000 clones, 75% to 85% of them seen just once. Sequences were derived from peripheral blood, sampled on day 0 of MenACWY control vaccination. The source is an adult in good health.

The CDR3 DNA reads TGTGCCAGCTCACCAAACGCGGGACAGGGCCTCTCTGGGGCCAACGTCCTGACTTTC. It translates to CASSPNAGQGLSGANVLTF. J is TRBJ2-6 and V is TRBV18, with 9 bases aligning to TRBD1. The V gene end was trimmed by 2 bases and the J gene end by 0 bases; junction bases not matched to a gene: 8. Germline CDR1 is KGHSH and CDR2 is LQKENI. CDR3 length: 19 amino acids.